This TCR beta chain appears in the sequencing data of a study of blood T cell repertoires in COVID-19. Whole-study context: Both acute and convalescent COVID-19 samples were obtained from the United States, Italy and Spain. In each case, the material was cDNA or gDNA derived from T cells, B-cell-depleted T cells, or PBMCs.

Per the study methods: Estimated nucleated cell counts came from reference gene primer amplification. Sequencing was performed with immunoSEQ multiplex PCR; in TCRdb, only in-frame clones are kept and a portion is missing. V and J calls and clone size come straight from that table; D and trimming were deduced from the DNA. The sample has about 400,000 clones, about 89% seen once. The CDR3 is 15 amino acids. The V gene end was trimmed by 3 bases and the J gene end by 5 bases; junction bases not matched to a gene: 2. Germline V lookup: CDR1 LNHNV, CDR2 YYDKDF (reference sequence). Sequenced sample: peripheral blood. This chain joins TRBV15 and TRBJ1-6; 9 bases are a match to TRBD1. The source of this sequence is a man aged 35 to 55 with acute or convalescent COVID-19. CDR3 in amino acids: CATSRDRGNNSPLHF. The CDR3 DNA reads TGTGCCACCAGCAGGGACAGGGGAAATAATTCACCCCTCCACTTT. The full variable domain, completed using reference TRBV15 and TRBJ1-6, is DAMVIQNPRYQVTQFGKPVTLSCSQTLNHNVMYWYQQKSSQAPKLLFHYYDKDFNNEADTPDNFQSRRPNTSFCFLDIRSPGLGDTAMYLCATSRDRGNNSPLHFGNGTRLTVT.